This paragraph reports one TCR beta chain. In its sample, this clonotype was seen a few times. This clone's antigen is unknown. Base qualities are not at hand, and no much larger clone is one base apart. Donors were approximately 42 systemically healthy Caucasian individuals from Russia aged roughly 6 to 95 years. Each donor gave 8.5 to 10 milliliters of peripheral blood, collected into EDTA-treated Vacutainer tubes. Ficoll-Paque density-gradient centrifugation was used to isolate PBMCs, with at least 7 million obtained per sample. Trizol reagent was used to extract total RNA from the PBMCs, yielding at least 5 micrograms per sample. For every donor, an aliquot of PBMCs went through flow cytometry to measure the percentages of naive CD45RAhigh/CD27high T cells. This entry belongs to a study of blood T cells in healthy people across ages (dated by TCRdb to between 2014 and 2017). In terms of the full investigation: In model experiments, template switching captured about one uniquely barcoded TCR beta cDNA molecule for every two T cells. Using deep sequencing normalized with unique cDNA molecular identifiers, the study measured how TCR beta repertoire diversity changes with age. Donors were grouped into four age groups: young (average about 15 years), middle-aged (less than 40), aged (about 59) and long-lived (about 82). Donors of different ages were randomly distributed across sequencing lanes to avoid experimental bias. For two donors (one aged 18 to 30 and one aged 80 or older), the study analyzed two additional independent replicas of 1 million unique cDNA reads from the same blood draw.

Summary of the overall study and its limitations: Total diversity estimates from one million sequenced T cells were considered lower bounds and underestimates. Donor CMV infection status was unknown, potentially confounding age-related changes in expanded clonotypes. Because profiling used bulk unsorted PBMCs, naive and antigen-experienced compartments could not be compared conclusively. The percentage of naive T cells measured by flow cytometry correlated strongly with observed TCR beta diversity. Observed TCR beta diversity per million T cells fell roughly linearly with age, and a significant reduction was already apparent by age around 39. Compared with the aged group, the long-lived group had more naive CD4+ T cells, fewer expanded clones and increased TCR diversity, suggesting age selection.

Libraries were built with 5' RACE. The sample was run on an Illumina HiSeq 2500. The second PCR ran for roughly 7 to 11 cycles and used a J-beta primer mix along with a sample-barcoded 5' primer. A unique molecular identifier was introduced onto each TCR beta cDNA molecule by a template-switch 5' adaptor carrying 12 random nucleotides. At least 2.5 million CDR3-containing paired-end reads were obtained from each sample. First-strand cDNA was synthesized from all RNA with the Mint cDNA synthesis kit, primed by a TRBC-specific oligonucleotide. Following uracil-DNA glycosylase treatment, all cDNA underwent a first 18-cycle PCR with the universal primers M1SS and BC2_uni_R. In the original analysis: Each sample was normalized by randomly selecting 1 million high-quality reads, each carrying a distinct molecular identifier. Instead of being binned into consensus sequences, reads with shared molecular identifiers were discarded. MiTCR, set to a Q25 quality threshold and the strictest error-elimination algorithm, was used for CDR3 identification, clonotype clustering and error correction. A nonparametric unseen species model with Euler transformation was used to estimate a lower bound on total TCR beta diversity. The public sequencing data were trimmed at Q25 with fastp and processed into clonotypes with MiXCR by TCRdb, which kept only in-frame beta chains. A single entry per CDR3 protein holds the most common genes and DNA from its merged rows. The V and J calls were not made by the authors but by TCRdb's processing. For this sample there are 1.5 million to 2 million distinct CDR3 sequences; roughly 49% appear just once. Of the sample, over 2% falls within the top ten clones.

What was sequenced was blood. The TCR comes from a woman in her thirties or forties in good health.

The nucleotides are TGCGCCAGCAGCTTGGCCGCCGGTCCGACGGAAGAGACCCAGTACTTC. Translated, this is CASSLAAGPTEETQYF. The V gene is TRBV5-1 and the J gene is TRBJ2-5; no D segment can be confidently identified. As encoded in the germline V gene, CDR1 is SGHRS while CDR2 is YFSETQ. The junction shows trimming of 0 bases on V and 3 bases on J, plus 15 bases between the germline ends. The CDR3 measures 16 amino acids from cysteine to phenylalanine. Of all the DNA, just the CDR3 is kept, 48 bases in frame from base 1. When the CDR3 is completed using the reference TRBV5-1 and TRBJ2-5 genes on either side, the full variable domain is KAGVTQTPRYLIKTRGQQVTLSCSPISGHRSVSWYQQTPGQGLQFLFEYFSETQRNKGNFPGRFSGRQFSNSRSEMNVSTLELGDSALYLCASSLAAGPTEETQYFGPGTRLLVL.